Shown below are 21 T cell receptor beta chains from a single sample sequenced in a study of blood T cell repertoires in COVID-19. Produced via immunoSEQ multiplex PCR; TCRdb's table is partial and in-frame only. The table shows tens of thousands of clones, with about 88% occurring only once. Sequences were obtained from PBMCs or T cells enriched from blood (not recorded which). The receptor source for this set is a woman between 45 and 60 years old who had recovered from COVID-19.

This chain connects TRBV19 to TRBJ1-2; D gene uncertain. The germline V gene has CDR1 LNHDA and CDR2 SQIVND (reference sequence). Trimming removed 2 bases at V and 3 bases at J, with 10 bases between. This CDR3 region has 14 residues. Here the CDR3 DNA reads TGTGCCAGTAGTATATCCGGGGTAGACTATGGCTACACCTTC. Protein product: CASSISGVDYGYTF.

The chain uses TRBV6-2 or TRBV6-3 and TRBJ2-1; 7 bases match TRBD2. V shed 0 bases, J shed 8 bases, and the junction held 19 bases outside the gene matches. The CDR3 contains 19 residues. The germline gives CDR1 MNHEY, CDR2 SVGEGT. CDR3 coding DNA: TGTGCCAGCAGTTACTCGAACCCCCCTAGCGGAGGAACCTCCGATGAGCAGTTCTTC. It specifies CASSYSNPPSGGTSDEQFF.

In this sample, this clone turned up once. V usage is TRBV2 and J usage is TRBJ1-1, with 10 bases that match TRBD1. Germline loops: CDR1 SNHLY, CDR2 FYNNEI. Losses at the gene ends were 4 bases for V and 4 bases for J; bases not matched to a gene: 6. The CDR3 has 15 amino acids. CDR3 region: CASSGTGGLGTEAFF. Here the CDR3 DNA reads TGTGCCAGCAGTGGGACAGGGGGACTTGGCACTGAAGCTTTCTTT. Using reference TRBV2 and TRBJ1-1 for the parts outside the CDR3, the full variable domain is EPEVTQTPSHQVTQMGQEVILRCVPISNHLYFYWYRQILGQKVEFLVSFYNNEISEKSEIFDDQFSVERPDGSNFTLKIRSTKLEDSAMYFCASSGTGGLGTEAFFGQGTRLTVV.

Worth noting for this clone: At one boundary the junction diverges from the germline segment, which might be a read error. The chain is built from TRBV5-1 and TRBJ2-5; a possible D gene is TRBD1 (8 bases). The CDR3 runs 16 residues. Germline CDR1 is SGHRS and CDR2 is YFSETQ. The CDR3 spells CARSLGGASQGATQYF. CDR3 DNA sequence: TGCGCCCGCAGCTTGGGGGGGGCCAGCCAGGGGGCGACCCAGTACTTC.

This clone was observed a single time. The chain recombines TRBV3-1 (or the pseudogene TRBV3-2) with TRBJ1-5, with D perhaps TRBD1 (5 bases). CDR1 and CDR2 from the germline V gene are LGHDT and YNNKEL (reference sequence). The V end lost 6 bases, the J end lost 0 bases, and 15 bases lay between the germline ends. The CDR3 has 16 residues. In nucleotides, the CDR3 is TGTGCCAGCAGTATAGACAGTATTCATAGCAATCAGCCCCAGCATTTT. Translating gives CASSIDSIHSNQPQHF.

The chain recombines TRBV4-3 with TRBJ1-6; D is possibly TRBD1 (5 bases). Germline CDR1 reads LGHNA; CDR2 reads YSLEER. Between the trimmed V and J ends, which lost 0 bases and 8 bases, there was a span of 29 bases. The CDR3 has 21 residues. The CDR3 bases are TGCGCCAGCAGCCAAGATACTGCCGGGACCCCACGACGGACTATTTATTCACCCCTCCACTTT. Its protein is CASSQDTAGTPRRTIYSPLHF.

In DNA, the CDR3 is TGTGCCAGCAGCTTAGAGGGGCGTGATCAGTTCTTC. It codes for CASSLEGRDQFF. The V gene is TRBV11-3, the J gene TRBJ2-1; D is possibly TRBD1 (5 bases). The CDR3 extends over 12 amino acids. V dropped 0 bases and J dropped 13 bases, with 10 bases sitting between them. The germline gives CDR1 SGHNT, CDR2 YENEEA.

The rearrangement uses TRBV6-5 and TRBJ2-2, with TRBD2 matching over 10 bases. Germline CDR1 is MNHEY and CDR2 is SVGAGI. The CDR3 has 15 amino acids. Germline trimming cut 2 bases from V and 5 bases from J; bases unmatched to any gene: 2. CDR3 nucleotides: TGTGCCAGCAGTTACGGACTAGCGGCTACCGGGGAGCTGTTTTTT. Its translation: CASSYGLAATGELFF.

This chain links TRBV7-2 with TRBJ2-7, with a weak D call TRBD1 (8 bases). The germline CDR1 and CDR2 sequences are SGHTA and FQGNSA. The CDR3 runs 15 residues. V was trimmed by 4 bases and J by 6 bases, leaving 19 bases between them. This chain's CDR3 is CASSSSGGSSGEQYF. DNA of the CDR3: TGTGCCAGCAGCTCCTCAGGGGGCTCTAGCGGCGAGCAGTACTTC.

This chain connects TRBV28 to TRBJ1-6; TRBD1 agrees at 8 bases. The CDR3 is 14 amino acids. The germline V gene encodes CDR1 MDHEN and CDR2 SYDVKM. Unmatched junction bases numbered 8, after V lost 9 bases and J lost 7 bases. CDR3 in amino acids: CASFQGASNSPLHF. In DNA form, the CDR3 reads TGTGCCAGTTTCCAGGGGGCGTCCAATTCACCCCTCCACTTT.

The J gene is TRBJ2-7, the V gene TRBV13, with 12 bases aligning to TRBD2. The V and J ends lost 5 bases and 5 bases, in that order; junction bases with no gene match: 7. CDR1 PRHDT and CDR2 FYEKMQ come from the germline V gene (reference sequence). The CDR3 consists of 15 residues. The CDR3 loop is CASSRRLAGVDEQYF. CDR3 bases: TGTGCCAGCAGCCGGCGACTAGCGGGAGTTGACGAGCAGTACTTC.

The V call is TRBV6-5, the J call TRBJ1-2, with unresolved D. V gave up 8 bases and J gave up 2 bases, with 6 bases separating them. In germline, CDR1 is MNHEY, CDR2 SVGAGI. There are 11 residues in the CDR3. CDR3 sequence reads: CASGHNYGYTF. In DNA, the CDR3 is TGTGCCAGCGGGCACAACTATGGCTACACCTTC.

The chain couples TRBV11-2 to TRBJ2-3; D is ambiguous. The CDR3 extends over 12 amino acids. V lost 6 bases to trimming and J lost 0 bases, with 4 bases between them. CDR1 is SGHAT, CDR2 FQNNGV, per germline. The CDR3 sequence is CASRSSTDTQYF. CDR3 nucleotides: TGTGCCAGCAGGTCTAGCACAGATACGCAGTATTTT.

The genes are TRBV6-2 or TRBV6-3 and TRBJ1-4, with 7 bases aligning to TRBD1. In germline, CDR1 is MNHEY, CDR2 SVGEGT. This CDR3 has 16 amino acids. Losses at the gene ends were 4 bases for V and 7 bases for J; bases not matched to a gene: 12. CDR3: CASSSDRVVLSEKLFF. The CDR3 coding sequence is TGTGCCAGCAGTTCCGACAGGGTGGTACTAAGTGAAAAACTGTTTTTT.

This clone was seen a handful of times. The rearrangement uses TRBV5-1 and TRBJ1-4, with TRBD1 identical over 9 bases. This CDR3 contains 18 residues. The ends lost 0 bases at V and 2 bases at J; junction bases unmatched: 8. Germline loops: CDR1 SGHRS, CDR2 YFSETQ. This CDR3 reads CASSLGGQGRSTNEKLFF. CDR3 DNA sequence: TGCGCCAGCAGCTTGGGTGGACAGGGGAGGAGCACTAATGAAAAACTGTTTTTT. Full variable domain (rest looked up from reference TRBV5-1 and TRBJ1-4): KAGVTQTPRYLIKTRGQQVTLSCSPISGHRSVSWYQQTPGQGLQFLFEYFSETQRNKGNFPGRFSGRQFSNSRSEMNVSTLELGDSALYLCASSLGGQGRSTNEKLFFGSGTQLSVL.

This rearrangement joins TRBV20-1 to TRBJ2-2; D is possibly TRBD2 (6 bases). The length of the CDR3 is 14 residues. The germline V gene has CDR1 DFQATT and CDR2 SNEGSKA (reference sequence). V was shortened by 3 bases and J by 6 bases, with 14 bases between the two germline ends. In DNA form, the CDR3 reads TGCAGTGCTAGTCGGTCCCGGGGGTCCGGGGAGCTGTTTTTT. The encoded protein is CSASRSRGSGELFF.

V usage is TRBV30 and J usage is TRBJ2-2; D call uncertain. Between the trimmed V and J ends, which lost 0 bases and 5 bases, there was a span of 7 bases. CDR1 and CDR2 (germline): GTSNPN, SVGIG (reference sequence). This CDR3 spans 13 amino acids. CDR3 in DNA: TGTGCCTGGAGTGTACAGTATACCGGGGAGCTGTTTTTT. This gives the protein CAWSVQYTGELFF.

The chain carries TRBV10-1 and TRBJ2-6; D remains ambiguous. Germline-derived CDR1 and CDR2 are WNHNN and SYGVQD (reference sequence). Trimming removed 5 bases from V and 9 bases from J, with 29 bases in between. The CDR3 extends over 19 amino acids. The chain's CDR3 is CASSFRGRSHKSRVNVLTF. DNA for the CDR3: TGCGCCAGCAGTTTTAGAGGAAGATCGCACAAAAGTCGGGTCAACGTCCTGACTTTC.

The gene calls are TRBV18 and TRBJ1-1; tentatively, D is TRBD1 (6 bases). The CDR3 sequence is 13 residues long. Germline CDR1 and CDR2: KGHSH and LQKENI. The V end lost 1 base, the J end lost 3 bases, and 6 bases lay between the germline ends. Here the CDR3 reads CASSPHRDTEAFF. CDR3 nucleotides: TGTGCCAGCTCACCACACAGGGACACTGAAGCTTTCTTT.

The V call is TRBV7-9, the J call TRBJ1-1; possibly TRBD1 for D (5 bases). There are 15 residues in the CDR3. V was shortened by 5 bases and J by 2 bases, with 15 bases between the two germline ends. The germline CDR1 and CDR2 sequences are SEHNR and FQNEAQ (reference sequence). The CDR3 sequence: CASSPSLGENTEAFF. DNA of the CDR3: TGTGCCAGCAGCCCTAGTTTAGGGGAAAACACTGAAGCTTTCTTT.

This chain links TRBV10-3 with TRBJ2-7; TRBD2 agrees at 11 bases. V shed 8 bases and J 0 bases; nucleotides not matched to a gene: 6. The V gene's germline CDR1 is ENHRY and CDR2 SYGVKD. This CDR3 is built from 15 residues. CDR3 amino acids: CAIRGGTSGSYEQYF. In DNA form, the CDR3 reads TGTGCCATCCGTGGGGGGACTAGCGGCTCCTACGAGCAGTACTTC.